Shown below are 17 T cell receptor beta chains from a single sample sequenced in a study of cytomegalovirus exposure and HLA in healthy donors. 13 Jbeta primers and 60 Vbeta primers were used for the PCR. Only in-frame clones appear in the TCRdb table, and some are missing; sequencing was by immunoSEQ multiplex PCR. The sample holds 130,000 or so clones, 75% to 90% seen once. The material sequenced was PBMCs. The source is a man aged 40-49 years in good health and CMV-seronegative.

This clone came up once. The rearrangement links TRBV7-9 to TRBJ1-6, with D hard to call. Germline CDR1 and CDR2: SEHNR and FQNEAQ (reference sequence). The germline V and J ends were trimmed by 1 base and 7 bases, with 11 bases remaining between them. The CDR3 runs to 15 residues. The CDR3 loop is CASSLEGGTNSPLHF. DNA of the CDR3: TGTGCCAGCAGCTTAGAAGGAGGCACAAATTCACCCCTCCACTTT.

The CDR3 region is CASRLGIFGDEQYF. CDR3 nucleotides: TGTGCCAGCAGGCTAGGGATTTTCGGGGACGAGCAGTACTTC. The chain couples TRBV6-5 to TRBJ2-7; weak D call: TRBD2 (5 bases). The CDR3 is made up of 14 amino acids. The V end was cut by 6 bases, the J end by 5 bases, with 17 bases between. Germline CDR1 reads MNHEY; CDR2 reads SVGAGI.

The genes are TRBV27 and TRBJ2-2; 9 nucleotides line up with TRBD1. V lost 6 bases and J lost 3; bases outside the gene matches: 5. This CDR3 contains 15 residues. Looked up from germline, CDR1 is MNHEY and CDR2 is SMNVEV (reference sequence). CDR3 amino acids: CASRRDRGDTGELFF. CDR3 nucleotide sequence: TGTGCCAGCAGACGAGACAGGGGGGACACCGGGGAGCTGTTTTTT.

This chain's CDR3 is CASSAQTGNTEAFF. CDR3 in DNA: TGTGCCAGCAGCGCCCAGACAGGGAACACTGAAGCTTTCTTT. V gene TRBV9 combines with J gene TRBJ1-1; TRBD1 is a possible D gene (6 bases). From germline, CDR1 is SGDLS and CDR2 YYNGEE. The CDR3 consists of 14 residues. The V end lost 3 bases, the J end lost 1 base, and 10 bases lay between the germline ends.

This clone was counted a few times. The chain couples TRBV28 to TRBJ1-6, with no clear D. Germline V lookup: CDR1 MDHEN, CDR2 SYDVKM. The CDR3 has 12 residues. V was cut by 4 bases and J by 10 bases, with 8 bases left in between. CDR3 loop: CASSSGSSPLHF. The CDR3 DNA is TGTGCCAGCAGTTCGGGAAGCTCACCCCTCCACTTT.

V is TRBV9 and J is TRBJ1-2, with a tentative D call TRBD1 (6 bases). V shed 0 bases and J shed 6 bases, with 9 bases lying between them. CDR3 size: 13 residues. Germline CDR1 and CDR2: SGDLS and YYNGEE. This chain's CDR3 is CASSVVPGDGYTF. The CDR3 DNA follows: TGTGCCAGCAGCGTAGTCCCAGGGGATGGCTACACCTTC.

The chain combines TRBV25-1 with TRBJ2-2; no definite D call. V was pared by 5 bases and J by 6 bases, with 7 bases between. There are 12 residues in the CDR3. Germline loops: CDR1 MGHDK, CDR2 SYGVNS. The DNA of the CDR3 is TGTGCCAGCAGTCCCGGGTCCGGGGAGCTGTTTTTT. It is translated as CASSPGSGELFF.

The V gene is TRBV28, the J gene TRBJ2-5; 9 bases are shared with TRBD1. In germline, CDR1 is MDHEN, CDR2 SYDVKM. The CDR3 has 17 amino acids. With V trimmed by 7 bases and J by 1 base, 13 bases remained unmatched. Here the CDR3 DNA reads TGTGCCAGCAATGACCTCCGGGACAGGGTTGTCCAAGAGACCCAGTACTTC. Translation: CASNDLRDRVVQETQYF.

This clone has only one observation. The chain employs TRBV7-9 and TRBJ1-4; 7 bases are a match to TRBD1. The V gene end was trimmed by 3 bases and the J gene end by 6 bases; junction bases not matched to a gene: 4. Germline loops: CDR1 SEHNR, CDR2 FQNEAQ (reference sequence). The CDR3 runs to 14 residues. The CDR3 loop reads CASSLVGTDEKLFF. CDR3 DNA: TGTGCCAGCAGCTTGGTTGGGACAGATGAAAAACTGTTTTTT. The variable domain in full, with the rest retrieved from reference TRBV7-9 and TRBJ1-4, is DTGVSQNPRHKITKRGQNVTFRCDPISEHNRLYWYRQTLGQGPEFLTYFQNEAQLEKSRLLSDRFSAERPKGSFSTLEIQRTEQGDSAMYLCASSLVGTDEKLFFGSGTQLSVL.

The rearrangement uses TRBV9 and TRBJ2-7; 7 bases line up with TRBD1. Trimming took 5 bases from V and 1 from J; bases not matched to a gene: 6. This CDR3 has 14 residues. Germline lookup yields CDR1 SGDLS and CDR2 YYNGEE. The DNA for the CDR3 is TGTGCCAGCAGTTCCAGACAGGGATCCTACGAGCAGTACTTC. Encoded protein: CASSSRQGSYEQYF.

The V and J genes are TRBV19 and TRBJ1-5, with unresolved D. The CDR3 contains 14 residues. V lost 6 bases, J lost 0 bases, and 9 bases lay in between. Per germline, CDR1 LNHDA and CDR2 SQIVND (reference sequence). The CDR3 coding sequence is TGTGCCAGTAGACCAGATTATAGCAATCAGCCCCAGCATTTT. It encodes CASRPDYSNQPQHF.

The CDR3, as DNA: TGTGCCAGCAGTCTAGCGGGAGGAGATACGCAGTATTTT. Amino acid sequence: CASSLAGGDTQYF. The chain couples TRBV6-5 to TRBJ2-3; 11 positions agree with TRBD2. Germline V lookup: CDR1 MNHEY, CDR2 SVGAGI. The CDR3 sequence is 13 residues long. V trimming: 5 bases; J trimming: 5 bases; junction bases outside the gene matches: 0.

The chain is built from TRBV9 and TRBJ1-2; D remains ambiguous. Germline CDR1 is SGDLS and CDR2 is YYNGEE. The V and J ends lost 0 bases and 4 bases respectively, with 10 bases between them. The CDR3 extends over 14 amino acids. CDR3 sequence (DNA): TGTGCCAGCAGCGTAGAATGGCAGGCCTATGGCTACACCTTC. This codes for CASSVEWQAYGYTF.

The genes are TRBV30 and TRBJ1-2; maybe TRBD1 (5 bases). This CDR3 is 10 amino acids long. Trimming pared 6 bases from V and 8 bases from J, leaving 10 bases between. Germline-derived CDR1 and CDR2 are GTSNPN and SVGIG (reference sequence). The CDR3 reads CACIHRGYTF. The CDR3 DNA sequence: TGTGCCTGTATCCACAGGGGCTACACCTTC.

V and J are TRBV28 and TRBJ1-3; perhaps TRBD1 as D (6 bases). Germline CDR1 reads MDHEN; CDR2 reads SYDVKM. This CDR3 is 17 amino acids long. V was pared by 4 bases and J by 0 bases, with 16 bases between. The CDR3 region is CASSSQGTGSSGNTIYF. The CDR3 coding sequence is TGTGCCAGCAGTTCTCAGGGGACGGGCAGCTCTGGAAACACCATATATTTT.

This chain uses TRBV28 with TRBJ1-5, with 9 bases matching TRBD1. CDR1 and CDR2 from the germline V gene are MDHEN and SYDVKM. The CDR3 sequence is 17 residues long. Trimming took 5 bases from V and 2 from J; bases not matched to a gene: 10. CDR3 protein: CASSSRGTGFGNQPQHF. The DNA of the CDR3 is TGTGCCAGCAGTAGCCGTGGGACAGGGTTTGGCAATCAGCCCCAGCATTTT.

This clone was recorded a few times. CDR3 nucleotides: TGTGCCAGCAGCCCACAGGGGGATCAGCCCCAGCATTTT. This encodes CASSPQGDQPQHF. V usage is TRBV7-9 and J usage is TRBJ1-5, with TRBD1 matching 8 bases. Trimming took 5 bases from V and 5 from J; bases not matched to a gene: 2. The CDR3 totals 13 residues. The germline CDR1 and CDR2 sequences are SEHNR and FQNEAQ (reference sequence).